Listed here are 8 T cell receptor beta chains from one sample, sequenced in a study of control samples from healthy donors and cancer patients. Sequenced by immunoSEQ multiplex PCR; TCRdb stores in-frame clones only, minus some. The sample shows 150,000 to 200,000 clones, around 90% of them seen only once. Sequenced material: blood. These receptors all come from a woman aged 45-60 years in good health.

V is TRBV5-8 and J is TRBJ2-2; TRBD2 matches at 14 bases. From germline, CDR1 is SGHTS and CDR2 YDEGEE. This CDR3 comprises 18 residues. V was pared by 4 bases and J by 1 base, with 6 bases of the junction left unmatched. The CDR3 nucleotides read TGTGCCAGCAGCCGGGGACTAGCGGGGGACCTGAACACCGGGGAGCTGTTTTTT. Protein product: CASSRGLAGDLNTGELFF.

The genes are TRBV10-3 and TRBJ1-5; no firm D call. The V and J ends lost 2 bases and 3 bases respectively, with 8 bases between them. CDR3 length: 14 amino acids. Germline V CDR1 and CDR2: ENHRY, SYGVKD. The CDR3 spells CAISEEAVNQPQHF. The DNA for the CDR3 is TGTGCCATCAGTGAGGAGGCAGTCAATCAGCCCCAGCATTTT.

The chain couples TRBV29-1 to TRBJ2-3, with D perhaps assigned TRBD1 or TRBD2 (6 bases each). CDR1 is SQVTM and CDR2 is ANQGSEA in the germline V gene. The CDR3 runs 15 residues. V dropped 3 bases and J dropped 0 bases, with 13 bases sitting between them. In DNA form, the CDR3 reads TGCAGCGTTGAGCGGGGACACCTGAGCACAGATACGCAGTATTTT. Translated: CSVERGHLSTDTQYF.

This chain connects TRBV29-1 to TRBJ2-3; 8 nucleotides agree with TRBD2. Per germline, CDR1 SQVTM and CDR2 ANQGSEA. CDR3 length: 12 amino acids. Trimming removed 6 bases from V and 4 bases from J; junction bases left unmatched: 3. CDR3 nucleotide sequence: TGCAGCGTCGGGGGGGGAGCAGATACGCAGTATTTT. Translating gives CSVGGGADTQYF.

The chain carries TRBV28 and TRBJ1-1, with unresolved D. The CDR3 extends over 13 amino acids. Germline CDR1 is MDHEN and CDR2 is SYDVKM. Trimming stripped 7 bases from V and 1 base from J, with 10 bases between. In DNA, the CDR3 is TGTGCCAGCACATGGTCAGGGAACACTGAAGCTTTCTTT. Translation gives CASTWSGNTEAFF.

V usage is TRBV4-3 and J usage is TRBJ1-2; the D gene is possibly TRBD1 (5 bases). The CDR3 consists of 15 residues. Germline assignment: CDR1 LGHNA and CDR2 YSLEER. Deletions cut 1 base from V and 6 bases from J, with 15 bases between. CDR3 sequence (DNA): TGCGCCAGCAGCCAAGTGACCGGGGGTGGGCATGGCTACACCTTC. This encodes CASSQVTGGGHGYTF.

This chain joins TRBV2 and TRBJ2-7; 8 bases match TRBD1. The germline gives CDR1 SNHLY, CDR2 FYNNEI. V shed 6 bases and J 3 bases; nucleotides not matched to a gene: 7. The CDR3 has 14 residues. CDR3 in amino acids: CASSADRVGYEQYF. The CDR3 DNA sequence: TGTGCCAGCAGCGCGGACAGGGTTGGCTACGAGCAGTACTTC.

This clone appeared a single time. The chain joins TRBV30 to TRBJ2-5; D might be TRBD1 (5 bases). Germline V gene sequence: CDR1 GTSNPN, CDR2 SVGIG (reference sequence). V was pared by 1 base and J by 4 bases, with 10 bases between. CDR3 length: 13 amino acids. As DNA, the CDR3 is TGTGCCTGGAGTGCAGGACAAGGAGAGACCCAGTACTTC. It specifies CAWSAGQGETQYF.